This T cell receptor (beta chain) appears in the sequencing data of a study of blood T cell repertoires in COVID-19. Sequenced by immunoSEQ multiplex PCR; TCRdb stores in-frame clones only, minus some. The sample has hundreds of thousands of clones, around 89% seen once; the top ten hold approximately 9.8%. V trimming: 1 base; J trimming: 6 bases; junction bases outside the gene matches: 12. The CDR3 contains 17 residues. Germline V lookup: CDR1 SGDLS, CDR2 YYNGEE. The TCR comes from a woman aged 40 to 50 who had recovered from COVID-19. Sequencing input: PBMCs or T cells enriched from blood (not recorded which). J is TRBJ2-2 and V is TRBV9; 7 nucleotides agree with TRBD1. CDR3 residues: CASSVWDRRLASGELFF. CDR3 coding DNA: TGTGCCAGCAGCGTATGGGACAGACGACTGGCGTCCGGGGAGCTGTTTTTT. The full variable domain, in which reference TRBV9 and TRBJ2-2 provide the parts outside the CDR3, is DSGVTQTPKHLITATGQRVTLRCSPRSGDLSVYWYQQSLDQGLQFLIQYYNGEERAKGNILERFSAQQFPDLHSELNLSSLELGDSALYFCASSVWDRRLASGELFFGEGSRLTVL.